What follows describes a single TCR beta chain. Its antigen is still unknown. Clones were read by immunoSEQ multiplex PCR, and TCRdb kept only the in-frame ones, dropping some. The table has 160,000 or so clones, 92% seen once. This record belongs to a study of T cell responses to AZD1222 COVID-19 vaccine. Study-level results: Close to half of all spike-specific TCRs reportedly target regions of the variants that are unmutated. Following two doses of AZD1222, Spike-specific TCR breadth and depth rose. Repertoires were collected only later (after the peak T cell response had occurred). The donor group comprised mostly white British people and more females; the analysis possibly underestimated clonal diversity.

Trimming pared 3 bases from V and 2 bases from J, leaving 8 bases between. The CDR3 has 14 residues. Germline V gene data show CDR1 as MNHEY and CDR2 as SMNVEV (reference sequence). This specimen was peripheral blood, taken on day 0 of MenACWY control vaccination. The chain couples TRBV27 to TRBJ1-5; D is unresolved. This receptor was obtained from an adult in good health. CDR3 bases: TGTGCCAGCAGTTTGAGGGTGGGCAATCAGCCCCAGCATTTT. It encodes CASSLRVGNQPQHF.